This T cell receptor (beta chain) was identified during a study of T cell responses to AZD1222 COVID-19 vaccine. The table came from immunoSEQ multiplex PCR; TCRdb's copy has only in-frame clones and leaves some out. In the table there are roughly 180,000 clones, 90% to 95% of which are singletons. Findings and limits, study-wide: Spike-specific TCR breadth and depth went up after people got two AZD1222 doses. A reported finding is that nearly half of spike-specific TCRs target unmutated variant regions. Seropositive AZD1222 recipients at baseline numbered only five or six. Donors were chiefly white British, with a greater number of females, and clonal diversity was perhaps underestimated.

As concerns this clone: Its antigen is unknown.

CDR3 length equals 15 residues. The V gene lost 5 bases and the J gene lost 6 bases, with 14 bases spanning the gap. The V gene's germline CDR1 is SGHVS and CDR2 FQNEAQ. This clonotype originated in an adult who received the AZD1222 COVID-19 vaccine. Material: peripheral blood, obtained 28 days after the second AZD1222 dose. This chain uses TRBV7-8 with TRBJ1-6; D remains ambiguous. CDR3: CASSPAERVNSPLHF. In nucleotides, the CDR3 is TGTGCCAGCAGCCCAGCCGAACGGGTTAATTCACCCCTCCACTTT. The full variable domain, completed using reference TRBV7-8 and TRBJ1-6, is GAGVSQSPRYKVAKRGQDVALRCDPISGHVSLFWYQQALGQGPEFLTYFQNEAQLDKSGLPSDRFFAERPEGSVSTLKIQRTQQEDSAVYLCASSPAERVNSPLHFGNGTRLTVT.